Listed below are T cell receptor beta chains from one sample, sequenced in a study of persistence of HIV-infected CD4 T cells. TCRdb's copy holds only in-frame clones and misses some; the assay was immunoSEQ multiplex PCR. The data hold 15,000 to 20,000 clones, with about two thirds observed a single time. Their cognate antigens are unknown. The specimen was CD4+ T cells sorted from PBMCs after roughly 18-hour stimulation, collected from a patient who received antiretroviral therapy. The source is an adult woman with HIV who was CMV-seropositive. Both conserved end residues are trimmed from each CDR3. The D gene is left open where the match is weak.

>.|TRBV7-9
ASSLDGSTVYGYT
>.|TRBV2
ASNRDSNEKLF
>TRBD1|TRBV30
AWYTGGDGYT
>.|TRBV10-2
ASSERGRDGYT
>.|TRBV6-5
ATFKGRGDYGYT
>TRBD2|TRBV7-2
ASGPLAGGRETQY
>TRBD1|TRBV19
ASSADRERFNEKLF
>.|TRBV19
ASSSRRGGRLF
>.|TRBV24-1
ATTKGRNTEAF
>TRBD1|TRBV6-5
ASLLRWDSPYEQY
>TRBD2|TRBV5-6
ASSLRLAGAADTQY
>.|TRBV19
ASIKGGNMNTEAF
>TRBD1|TRBV5-1
ASSYRTGRMNTEAF
>.|TRBV11-2
ASSRGEQPQH
>.|TRBV19
ASSIELGAGTEAF
>.|TRBV5-6
ASSLLKDGYQPQH
>.|TRBV2
ASRLTQSYNEQF
>TRBD1|TRBV24-1
ATSDLGQGVTGELF
>.|TRBV9
ASSSSTGDTQY
>TRBD2|TRBV10-3
AIKAGGTDTQY
>.|TRBV9
ASSAPRGNTRELF
>.|TRBV9
ASSVGQRNTEAF
>.|TRBV13
ASSLEGKRGYT
>.|TRBV6-4
ASSDRWNTEAF
>.|TRBV5-4
ASSLDGDTTDTQY
>.|TRBV15
ATSRVKDSDEQF
>.|TRBV5-1
ASSLEDSYVDTIY
>.|TRBV29-1
SVTKGMNTGELF
>.|TRBV2
ACVRESNTEAF
>.|TRBV9
ASSVRGIDTEAF
>.|TRBV6-5
ASSYGDLNSPLH
>TRBD2|TRBV3-1/TRBV3-2
ASSPSTSGGVGTQY
>TRBD1|TRBV3-1/TRBV3-2
ASSHGQGADSGNQPQH
>TRBD2|TRBV9
ASSVPSGGPDTQY
>TRBD1|TRBV5-1
ASSGLGQGGSGNTIY
>TRBD1|TRBV6-5
ASRDRVGRNTIY
>.|TRBV10-3
AIRRQTSGNTIY
>TRBD1|TRBV5-8
ASSLGQGARNEQF
>.|TRBV4-1
ASSQAWGANTGELF
>TRBD1|TRBV24-1
ATSDIPGQGRETQY
>TRBD1|TRBV5-3
ARSIPGQGNNYGYT